These 31 T cell receptor beta chains share one sample of origin, sequenced in a study of early T cells in non-severe SARS-CoV-2 infection. MiXCR, run by TCRdb on the 5' RACE reads, gives a single entry per CDR3 protein. The sample carries roughly 30,000 distinct CDR3 sequences, roughly 5.8% recorded once. Sequencing was carried out using whole blood. These receptors were obtained from an adult who was a healthcare worker with PCR-confirmed SARS-CoV-2 infection or an uninfected control (not recorded which).

The rearrangement links TRBV6-1 to TRBJ1-2, with 8 bases identical to TRBD1. Per the germline V gene, CDR1 is MNHNS and CDR2 is SASEGT. J lost 4 bases, V lost 5 bases, and 6 bases had no gene match. The CDR3 has 14 residues. This CDR3 is CASSWTGSAYGYTF. CDR3 DNA: TGTGCCAGCAGTTGGACAGGGTCTGCCTATGGCTACACCTTC.

The chain combines TRBV11-2 with TRBJ2-2; 11 bases are shared with TRBD2. V lost 3 bases, J lost 1 base, and 1 base stayed unmatched. The germline CDR1 and CDR2 sequences are SGHAT and FQNNGV. The CDR3 length is 16 residues. In nucleotides, the CDR3 is TGTGCCAGCAGCTTTGGGACTAGCGGGAACACCGGGGAGCTGTTTTTT. This encodes CASSFGTSGNTGELFF. The entire variable domain, with the rest obtained from reference TRBV11-2 and TRBJ2-2, is as follows: EAGVAQSPRYKIIEKRQSVAFWCNPISGHATLYWYQQILGQGPKLLIQFQNNGVVDDSQLPKDRFSAERLKGVDSTLKIQPAKLEDSAVYLCASSFGTSGNTGELFFGEGSRLTVL.

This clonotype was observed at least ten times. V is TRBV6-6 and J is TRBJ1-4, with unresolved D. Germline CDR1 and CDR2: MNHNY and SVGAGI (reference sequence). The V end was cut by 6 bases, the J end by 3 bases, with 14 bases between. This CDR3 has 15 amino acids. CDR3 sequence: CASSPPGFANEKLFF. Here the CDR3 DNA reads TGTGCCAGCAGCCCCCCGGGGTTCGCTAATGAAAAACTGTTTTTT.

This clonotype was detected only a few times. This chain links TRBV12-3 or TRBV12-4 with TRBJ2-7, with 12 bases aligning to TRBD1. The V gene end was trimmed by 5 bases and the J gene end by 2 bases; junction bases not matched to a gene: 16. CDR3 length: 19 residues. This CDR3 reads CASSATLPRDRGRAYEQYF. CDR3 in DNA: TGTGCCAGCAGTGCAACCCTACCGCGGGACAGGGGGCGAGCCTACGAGCAGTACTTC.

This clonotype came up many times. The rearrangement joins TRBV18 to TRBJ1-5; 7 nucleotides match TRBD1. V shed 2 bases, J shed 4 bases, and the junction held 5 bases outside the gene matches. The germline V gene encodes CDR1 KGHSH and CDR2 LQKENI. The CDR3 is 15 residues long. The chain's CDR3 is CASSPNSGGNQPQHF. The CDR3 nucleotides read TGTGCCAGCTCACCAAATTCAGGGGGGAATCAGCCCCAGCATTTT. Looking up the rest from reference TRBV18 and TRBJ1-5 gives the full variable domain: NAGVMQNPRHLVRRRGQEARLRCSPMKGHSHVYWYRQLPEEGLKFMVYLQKENIIDESGMPKERFSAEFPKEGPSILRIQQVVRGDSAAYFCASSPNSGGNQPQHFGDGTRLSIL.

Many counts were recorded for this clonotype. The V and J genes are TRBV5-4 and TRBJ1-3, with TRBD1 identical over 7 bases. CDR1 is SGHNT and CDR2 is YYREEE in the germline V gene (reference sequence). The V segment lost 1 base and the J segment 1 base; nucleotides outside the gene matches: 8. The CDR3 runs 17 residues. The CDR3, as DNA: TGTGCCAGCAGCTTGACAGGGGCCACCCCTTCTGGAAACACCATATATTTT. It translates to CASSLTGATPSGNTIYF.

This clonotype was counted many times. The genes are TRBV6-6 and TRBJ2-7; TRBD1 aligns across 7 bases. CDR1 and CDR2 (germline): MNHNY, SVGAGI (reference sequence). This CDR3 has 18 amino acids. With 0 bases clipped from V and 2 bases from J, the junction kept 13 bases outside the gene matches. The CDR3 DNA reads as TGTGCCAGCAGTTACTCGAGCGTCAGGGGGTCACGTCCCTACGAGCAGTACTTC. Encoded protein: CASSYSSVRGSRPYEQYF.

Of note for this clonotype: The junction and the germline gene differ at one end; a read error may be behind it. The chain joins TRBV6-4 to TRBJ2-1; 8 bases fit TRBD2. Germline V gene lookup returns CDR1 MRHNA and CDR2 SNTAGT. The CDR3 spans 14 residues. CDR3 sequence reads: CASTDSGGRNEQFF. DNA of the CDR3: TGTGCCAGCACTGACTCGGGGGGGCGCAATGAGCAGTTCTTC.

There are a few counts of this clonotype. The chain joins TRBV27 to TRBJ2-2; D is tentatively TRBD1 or TRBD2 (6 bases each). The V end was cut by 2 bases, the J end by 5 bases, with 9 bases between. CDR1 MNHEY and CDR2 SMNVEV come from the germline V gene (reference sequence). The CDR3 sequence is 14 residues long. CDR3 residues: CASSLRGATGELFF. CDR3 DNA: TGTGCCAGCAGTTTAAGGGGGGCAACCGGGGAGCTGTTTTTT.

This clonotype was observed at least ten times. The V call is TRBV19, the J call TRBJ2-5; 13 nucleotides match TRBD2. This CDR3 contains 15 residues. After removal of 6 bases from V and 5 bases from J, the junction contained 6 bases not matched to a gene. Per the germline V gene, CDR1 is LNHDA and CDR2 is SQIVND (reference sequence). CDR3 bases: TGTGCCAGTAGAAGGACTAGCGGGAGTTGGGAGACCCAGTACTTC. Amino acid sequence: CASRRTSGSWETQYF.

This clonotype was counted only a few times. The DNA is omitted, as the CDR3 cannot be located on it reliably, and the CDR3 follows TCRdb's listing. The chain joins TRBV24-1 to TRBJ1-1; the table assigns TRBD1, which was not confirmed against the DNA. In germline, CDR1 is KGHDR, CDR2 SFDVKD. The CDR3 spans 15 amino acids, including both terminal residues. The CDR3 spells CATSSSGRGDTEAFF.

The chain carries TRBV28 and TRBJ2-1; tentatively, D is TRBD2 (5 bases). The CDR3 runs to 14 residues. Germline CDR1 MDHEN, CDR2 SYDVKM. Trimming pared 6 bases from V and 2 bases from J, leaving 11 bases between. The CDR3 DNA is TGTGCCAGCAGCCCCCTGCGGGCCTACAATGAGCAGTTCTTC. Its translation: CASSPLRAYNEQFF.

This clonotype turned up a few times. V gene TRBV28 combines with J gene TRBJ1-5; 7 positions match TRBD1. V lost 5 bases, J lost 7 bases, and 14 bases stayed unmatched. The CDR3 is made up of 16 amino acids. Germline-derived CDR1 and CDR2 are MDHEN and SYDVKM. The CDR3 region has the DNA TGTGCCAGCAGTCCGGGCTCGACAGGGATAAGGCAGCCCCAGCATTTT. Translation gives CASSPGSTGIRQPQHF.

The V gene is TRBV19, the J gene TRBJ2-1; tentatively, D is TRBD1 (5 bases). The CDR3 consists of 13 residues. V lost 3 bases to trimming and J lost 8 bases, with 11 bases between them. Germline CDR1 and CDR2: LNHDA and SQIVND (reference sequence). CDR3 loop: CASSMGLVYEQFF. The CDR3 bases are TGTGCCAGTAGTATGGGGCTAGTATATGAGCAGTTCTTC.

The chain uses TRBV9 and TRBJ2-1; 8 bases line up with TRBD2. Germline V lookup: CDR1 SGDLS, CDR2 YYNGEE. The V and J ends lost 1 base and 6 bases, in that order; junction bases with no gene match: 6. The CDR3 covers 15 residues. This CDR3 reads CASSVSGSRGNEQFF. The CDR3 coding sequence is TGTGCCAGCAGCGTAAGCGGGAGCCGGGGCAATGAGCAGTTCTTC.

The chain employs TRBV19 and TRBJ2-5, with 14 bases identical to TRBD2. V lost 8 bases and J lost 2; bases outside the gene matches: 4. Germline CDR1 LNHDA, CDR2 SQIVND (reference sequence). The CDR3 loop spans 15 amino acids. The CDR3, as DNA: TGTGCCAGTGGCGGACTAGCGGGAGGACAAGAGACCCAGTACTTC. This translates into CASGGLAGGQETQYF.

This rearrangement joins TRBV30 to TRBJ2-3; D is undetermined. CDR3 size: 12 residues. The ends were cut back, 0 bases at V and 4 bases at J, with 5 bases in the middle. Germline values: CDR1 GTSNPN, CDR2 SVGIG (reference sequence). The CDR3 reads CAWSVSADTQYF. CDR3 coding DNA: TGTGCCTGGAGTGTATCGGCAGATACGCAGTATTTT.

This clonotype was counted many times. This chain uses TRBV7-9 with TRBJ2-2; the D is unclear. Germline V lookup: CDR1 SEHNR, CDR2 FQNEAQ (reference sequence). There are 13 residues in the CDR3. The V gene lost 5 bases and the J gene lost 6 bases, with 10 bases spanning the gap. The CDR3 protein is CASSPPVAGELFF. The CDR3 DNA follows: TGTGCCAGCAGCCCCCCGGTGGCCGGGGAGCTGTTTTTT.

By share, this clonotype counts as medium-sized. This sequence joins TRBV6-1 and TRBJ2-1, with TRBD2 matching over 13 bases. Trimming cost V 4 bases and J 4 bases; bases outside gene matches: 4. Germline values: CDR1 MNHNS, CDR2 SASEGT. The CDR3 spans 16 residues. This chain's CDR3 is CASSGLAGGSYNEQFF. The CDR3 DNA reads TGTGCCAGCAGTGGACTAGCGGGAGGTTCTTACAATGAGCAGTTCTTC.

This clonotype was seen at least ten times. J is TRBJ2-1 and V is TRBV4-1, with D perhaps assigned TRBD1 or TRBD2 (5 bases each). CDR3 length: 16 amino acids. CDR1 and CDR2 from the germline V gene are MGHRA and YSYEKL. V lost 0 bases to trimming and J lost 7 bases, with 16 bases between them. CDR3 sequence: CASSQDSGRSPNEQFF. The CDR3, as DNA: TGCGCCAGCAGCCAAGATTCGGGACGGTCCCCTAATGAGCAGTTCTTC.

Many counts were recorded for this clonotype. The chain employs TRBV20-1 and TRBJ2-5; 10 nucleotides align to TRBD2. V was pared by 5 bases and J by 2 bases, with 11 bases of the junction left unmatched. Germline V CDR1 and CDR2: DFQATT, SNEGSKA (reference sequence). The CDR3 loop spans 16 amino acids. The CDR3: CSARRLGTSDQETQYF. The CDR3 region has the DNA TGCAGTGCTCGGAGGTTAGGGACTAGCGATCAAGAGACCCAGTACTTC.

In this sample, this clonotype turned up many times. Mismatch with germline at one junction end may stem from a read error. The rearrangement links TRBV7-9 to TRBJ1-1; possibly TRBD1 for D (6 bases). The CDR3 has 14 amino acids. Germline CDR1 reads SEHNR; CDR2 reads FQNEAQ (reference sequence). The CDR3 is CASSFGGRNAEAFF. Here the CDR3 DNA reads TGTGCCAGCAGCTTTGGGGGGCGGAACGCTGAAGCTTTCTTT.

The chain couples TRBV19 to TRBJ2-7, with 9 bases lining up with TRBD2. This CDR3 contains 14 residues. From germline, CDR1 is LNHDA and CDR2 SQIVND (reference sequence). Trimming at V came to 6 bases and at J to 2 bases, leaving 5 bases not matched to a gene. The CDR3 DNA follows: TGTGCCAGTAGGTATGCGGGAGGGCCCTACGAGCAGTACTTC. It codes for CASRYAGGPYEQYF.

This clonotype was counted ten times or more. V and J are TRBV7-3 and TRBJ1-1; D is perhaps TRBD1 (6 bases). This CDR3 has 15 amino acids. Between the trimmed V and J ends, which lost 0 bases and 5 bases, there was a span of 13 bases. Germline V gene sequence: CDR1 SGHTA, CDR2 FQGTGA. The CDR3, as DNA: TGTGCCAGCAGCTTAACGAGGCAGGGGAGGACTGAAGCTTTCTTT. It is translated as CASSLTRQGRTEAFF.

This clonotype has at least ten counts. The chain carries TRBV15 and TRBJ2-1; 7 nucleotides line up with TRBD2. Germline CDR1 is LNHNV and CDR2 is YYDKDF (reference sequence). J was trimmed by 6 bases and V by 1 base; bases with no gene match: 9. The CDR3 consists of 16 residues. The CDR3 reads CATSRGLAWLGNEQFF. DNA for the CDR3: TGTGCCACCAGCAGAGGACTAGCCTGGTTGGGCAATGAGCAGTTCTTC.

This clonotype was observed a few times. The rearrangement joins TRBV28 to TRBJ2-7; 9 bases agree with TRBD1. CDR1 is MDHEN, CDR2 SYDVKM, per germline. The length of the CDR3 is 15 residues. The ends lost 8 bases at V and 5 bases at J; junction bases unmatched: 13. In DNA form, the CDR3 reads TGTGCCAGCGTTGCCGGGACAGGGCGATCGGACGAGCAGTACTTC. It codes for CASVAGTGRSDEQYF.

As for this clonotype: This may arise from a read error, as a much more abundant clone is one base away. The chain is built from TRBV2 and TRBJ2-2; tentative D call: TRBD2 (6 bases). The CDR3 is made up of 13 amino acids. CDR1 and CDR2 from the germline V gene are SNHLY and FYNNEI. The CDR3 sequence: CASSEARGGELYF. The CDR3 DNA is TGTGCCAGCAGTGAAGCGCGAGGCGGGGAGCTGTATTTT.

A few counts support this clonotype. The chain carries TRBV6-2 or TRBV6-3 and TRBJ2-5, with 9 bases identical to TRBD2. The CDR3 totals 14 residues. V shed 6 bases, J shed 7 bases, and the junction held 9 bases outside the gene matches. The germline CDR1 and CDR2 sequences are MNHEY and SVGEGT. The CDR3 coding sequence is TGTGCCAGCAGGCCTAGCGGGAATCCTGGGACCCAGTACTTC. It codes for CASRPSGNPGTQYF.

This clonotype was seen repeatedly, ten times or more. This chain joins TRBV6-1 and TRBJ2-3, with TRBD2 matching over 9 bases. V trimming: 4 bases; J trimming: 5 bases; junction bases outside the gene matches: 1. Per germline, CDR1 MNHNS and CDR2 SASEGT. CDR3 length: 13 amino acids. The CDR3: CASSVTSGDTQYF. The CDR3 nucleotides read TGTGCCAGCAGTGTGACTAGCGGAGATACGCAGTATTTT.

This clonotype was observed a few times. The rearrangement joins TRBV6-2 or TRBV6-3 to TRBJ2-1, with 15 bases fitting TRBD2. This CDR3 is 18 amino acids long. Trimming took 4 bases from V and 1 from J; bases not matched to a gene: 5. CDR1 is MNHEY and CDR2 is SVGEGT in the germline V gene. The CDR3: CASSWTSGRAGSYNEQFF. The DNA of the CDR3 is TGTGCCAGCAGTTGGACTAGCGGGAGGGCTGGGTCCTACAATGAGCAGTTCTTC.

This clonotype was counted many times. This chain connects TRBV7-8 to TRBJ2-3, with 11 bases matching TRBD2. Germline values: CDR1 SGHVS, CDR2 FQNEAQ. This CDR3 spans 16 amino acids. V was pared by 5 bases and J by 3 bases, with 7 bases of the junction left unmatched. The CDR3 region is CASSPGGLAVTDTQYF. DNA of the CDR3: TGTGCCAGCAGCCCGGGGGGACTAGCGGTAACAGATACGCAGTATTTT.